A single sample is the source of the 23 T cell receptor beta chains below, sequenced in a study of OX40 agonist ivuxolimab in advanced cancers. TCRdb keeps only in-frame clones here, not all; method: immunoSEQ multiplex PCR. The repertoire holds almost 80,000 clones, roughly four fifths seen once, with 0.4% to 0.5% in the top ten. Specimen: CD4+ or CD8+ T cells sorted from blood, collected in a trial of the OX40 agonist ivuxolimab. All receptors come from an adult with an advanced solid tumor such as melanoma, head and neck, liver or kidney cancer.

The CDR3 reads CASSAPSGTGRYLTEAFF. The DNA for the CDR3 is TGTGCCAGCAGCGCCCCATCCGGGACAGGGCGGTATCTCACTGAAGCTTTCTTT. V gene TRBV13 combines with J gene TRBJ1-1, with 9 bases matching TRBD1. Trimming at V came to 5 bases and at J to 4 bases, leaving 17 bases not matched to a gene. The germline gives CDR1 PRHDT, CDR2 FYEKMQ (reference sequence). This CDR3 contains 18 residues.

This clone was counted once. This rearrangement joins TRBV7-9 to TRBJ2-1; a possible D gene is TRBD2 (6 bases). Trimming stripped 5 bases from V and 2 bases from J, with 16 bases between. Looked up from germline, CDR1 is SEHNR and CDR2 is FQNEAQ (reference sequence). This CDR3 is 16 amino acids long. As DNA, the CDR3 is TGTGCCAGCAGCGCCGGGGGTATGAGGACCTACAATGAGCAGTTCTTC. This sequence encodes CASSAGGMRTYNEQFF.

J is TRBJ1-1 and V is TRBV5-1; D possibly corresponds to TRBD1 (6 bases). V was clipped by 0 bases and J by 0 bases, with 12 bases between them. CDR3 length: 16 residues. Germline V gives CDR1 SGHRS, CDR2 YFSETQ. CDR3 nucleotides: TGCGCCAGCAGCTTGGGCAGGGGCTCTATGAACACTGAAGCTTTCTTT. It is translated as CASSLGRGSMNTEAFF.

V usage is TRBV6-5 and J usage is TRBJ1-1; no definite D call. Trimming removed 2 bases at V and 3 bases at J, with 10 bases between. The CDR3 spans 14 residues. Germline values: CDR1 MNHEY, CDR2 SVGAGI. The CDR3 DNA is TGTGCCAGCAGTTACGACTTCGGGGACACTGAAGCTTTCTTT. Amino acids: CASSYDFGDTEAFF.

The rearrangement joins TRBV5-1 to TRBJ2-2; D gene ambiguous. The CDR3 runs 18 residues. The germline V gene encodes CDR1 SGHRS and CDR2 YFSETQ. V shed 4 bases and J shed 6 bases, with 25 bases lying between them. CDR3 sequence reads: CASSKAVGVGFTAGELFF. In DNA form, the CDR3 reads TGCGCCAGCAGCAAGGCAGTAGGTGTCGGGTTTACGGCCGGGGAGCTGTTTTTT.

This rearrangement joins TRBV6-5 to TRBJ2-1, with 10 bases lining up with TRBD2. V trimming: 7 bases; J trimming: 4 bases; junction bases outside the gene matches: 7. The CDR3 has 15 residues. Per germline, CDR1 MNHEY and CDR2 SVGAGI. The CDR3 spells CASTDSGGPYNEQFF. In DNA, the CDR3 is TGTGCCAGCACTGATAGCGGGGGGCCTTACAATGAGCAGTTCTTC.

V usage is TRBV30 and J usage is TRBJ1-5; D gene ambiguous. CDR3 length: 16 amino acids. Per the germline V gene, CDR1 is GTSNPN and CDR2 is SVGIG (reference sequence). Trimming removed 2 bases at V and 4 bases at J, with 18 bases between. The CDR3 protein is CAWSLPGLITNQPQHF. The CDR3 region has the DNA TGTGCCTGGAGTCTTCCCGGGCTAATAACGAATCAGCCCCAGCATTTT.

The chain links TRBV6-5 to TRBJ2-5; TRBD2 aligns across 8 bases. Trimming cost V 5 bases and J 3 bases; bases outside gene matches: 5. CDR3 size: 14 residues. Looked up from germline, CDR1 is MNHEY and CDR2 is SVGAGI. The CDR3 region has the DNA TGTGCCAGCAGTCCGGGAGGGAAGAAAGAGACCCAGTACTTC. The encoded protein is CASSPGGKKETQYF.

This clone has more than one count but fewer than ten. The V gene is TRBV6-1, the J gene TRBJ1-1, with a possible D match to TRBD1 (5 bases). The CDR3 is 13 amino acids. The germline V and J ends were trimmed by 6 bases and 2 bases, with 10 bases remaining between them. In germline, CDR1 is MNHNS, CDR2 SASEGT. In nucleotides, the CDR3 is TGTGCCAGCAGGCAGGGCATTAACACTGAAGCTTTCTTT. It yields the protein CASRQGINTEAFF.

The chain is built from TRBV5-6 and TRBJ2-7; 7 bases are shared with TRBD1. This CDR3 has 14 amino acids. The V gene's germline CDR1 is SGHDT and CDR2 YYEEEE. V lost 1 base and J lost 2; bases outside the gene matches: 3. The DNA for the CDR3 is TGTGCCAGCAGCTTGACAGGGGAGCCCTACGAGCAGTACGTC. Translated: CASSLTGEPYEQYV.

The chain couples TRBV5-1 to TRBJ2-7; D remains unclear. CDR1 SGHRS and CDR2 YFSETQ come from the germline V gene. Trimming cost V 0 bases and J 5 bases, with 12 bases left between them. The CDR3 is 14 residues long. CDR3 coding DNA: TGCGCCAGCAGCTTGGGCACACCCCTCGACGAGCAGTACTTC. It encodes CASSLGTPLDEQYF.

The gene calls are TRBV6-4 and TRBJ2-2; weak D call: TRBD1 (5 bases). Per germline, CDR1 MRHNA and CDR2 SNTAGT. The CDR3 spans 16 residues. The V and J ends lost 3 bases and 0 bases respectively, with 11 bases between them. CDR3 region: CASSEYDSPNTGELFF. CDR3 nucleotides: TGTGCCAGCAGTGAGTACGACAGCCCGAACACCGGGGAGCTGTTTTTT.

J is TRBJ1-1 and V is TRBV9; unclear D gene. Germline CDR1 is SGDLS and CDR2 is YYNGEE. The CDR3 contains 14 residues. V was cut by 0 bases and J by 1 base, with 7 bases left in between. The CDR3 protein is CASSVVQTNTEAFF. CDR3 nucleotide sequence: TGTGCCAGCAGCGTAGTGCAGACGAACACTGAAGCTTTCTTT.

The V gene is TRBV5-6, the J gene TRBJ2-5, with D possibly matching TRBD2 (5 bases). Germline V gives CDR1 SGHDT, CDR2 YYEEEE. V was shortened by 1 base and J by 5 bases, with 9 bases between the two germline ends. This CDR3 region has 13 residues. CDR3 coding DNA: TGTGCCAGCAGCTTGACGGGGTGGGAGACCCAGTACTTC. It is translated as CASSLTGWETQYF.

The gene calls are TRBV9 and TRBJ1-2, with TRBD1 identical over 10 bases. The germline CDR1 and CDR2 sequences are SGDLS and YYNGEE. CDR3 size: 13 residues. Losses at the gene ends were 1 base for V and 9 bases for J; bases not matched to a gene: 3. The DNA for the CDR3 is TGTGCCAGCAGCGTATCGGGACAGGGGAGCTACACCTTC. Translated: CASSVSGQGSYTF.

The chain carries TRBV5-1 and TRBJ2-1, with unresolved D. Germline lookup yields CDR1 SGHRS and CDR2 YFSETQ. Trimming left V 1 base short and J 6 bases short, with 8 bases between. The CDR3 is made up of 13 amino acids. CDR3 DNA sequence: TGCGCCAGCAGCTTGCCTCTAGTCAATGAGCAGTTCTTC. Its protein is CASSLPLVNEQFF. Full variable domain (rest looked up from reference TRBV5-1 and TRBJ2-1): KAGVTQTPRYLIKTRGQQVTLSCSPISGHRSVSWYQQTPGQGLQFLFEYFSETQRNKGNFPGRFSGRQFSNSRSEMNVSTLELGDSALYLCASSLPLVNEQFFGPGTRLTVL.

The genes are TRBV7-9 and TRBJ2-5; 8 nucleotides match TRBD1. This CDR3 contains 15 residues. The junction had 10 bases not matched to a gene; V was cut back by 5 bases and J by 5 bases. Germline loops: CDR1 SEHNR, CDR2 FQNEAQ (reference sequence). CDR3 region: CASSLERWDRETQYF. CDR3 in DNA: TGTGCCAGCAGCCTAGAGCGCTGGGACAGGGAGACCCAGTACTTC.

This chain uses TRBV19 with TRBJ1-2, with TRBD1 matching 9 bases. Trimming took 6 bases from V and 0 from J; bases not matched to a gene: 8. The CDR3 length is 16 residues. Germline values: CDR1 LNHDA, CDR2 SQIVND (reference sequence). CDR3 loop: CASRGTGSPTNYGYTF. The DNA of the CDR3 is TGTGCCAGTAGAGGGACAGGGAGTCCCACTAACTATGGCTACACCTTC.

V is TRBV5-6 and J is TRBJ2-4; D gene unclear. CDR1 is SGHDT, CDR2 YYEEEE, per germline. This CDR3 region has 16 residues. The V and J ends lost 4 bases and 11 bases respectively, with 25 bases between them. CDR3 bases: TGTGCCAGCAGCCCCCTCGGAATCGTGGACGGAACCTTTCAGTACTTC. This codes for CASSPLGIVDGTFQYF.

V usage is TRBV7-2 and J usage is TRBJ1-2; TRBD1 matches at 8 bases. The J segment lost 5 bases and the V segment lost 1 base, leaving 9 bases of the junction unmatched. CDR3 length: 16 residues. The germline gives CDR1 SGHTA, CDR2 FQGNSA. CDR3 nucleotide sequence: TGTGCCAGCAGCTTAGGCGGGACAGGCGTCTTATATGGCTACACCTTC. This translates into CASSLGGTGVLYGYTF.

The chain couples TRBV2 to TRBJ1-5; no reliable D call. Germline loops: CDR1 SNHLY, CDR2 FYNNEI. CDR3 size: 14 residues. The germline V and J ends were trimmed by 5 bases and 1 base, with 9 bases remaining between them. The CDR3 sequence: CASSRARSNQPQHF. CDR3 in DNA: TGTGCCAGCAGTCGGGCCAGAAGCAATCAGCCCCAGCATTTT.

V gene TRBV12-2 combines with J gene TRBJ2-3; TRBD2, the D gene given by the table, was not confirmed from the DNA. TRBV12-2 corresponds to a pseudogene. The CDR3 totals 12 residues. CDR3 DNA: TGTGCAAGTCGCTTCGTAGCCCATACGCAGTATTTT. Translated, it gives CASRFVAHTQYF.

Sample share makes this clone medium-sized. The chain has TRBV19 and TRBJ1-6; no definite D call. CDR3 length equals 15 residues. Trimming removed 0 bases from V and 10 bases from J, with 13 bases in between. Germline V CDR1 and CDR2: LNHDA, SQIVND (reference sequence). The CDR3 DNA reads TGTGCCAGTAGTATAGAGACCCTGGGGAAATCACCCCTCCACTTT. Its translation: CASSIETLGKSPLHF.